Listed here are 31 T cell receptor beta chains from one sample, sequenced in a study of CD8 T cells in Susac syndrome. cDNA came from approximately 0.5 to 1 ug RNA primed by random hexamers. A single record per CDR3 protein comes from TCRdb applying MiXCR to the immunoSEQ multiplex PCR reads. The sample contains 150,000 to 200,000 distinct CDR3 sequences, roughly nine tenths of which appear only once. Material: CD4+ T cells from PBMCs. The source is a human donor in good health.

The V gene is TRBV4-3, the J gene TRBJ2-2; no clear D. The CDR3 sequence is 14 residues long. Germline assignment: CDR1 LGHNA and CDR2 YSLEER. V shed 0 bases and J shed 6 bases, with 8 bases lying between them. DNA for the CDR3: TGCGCCAGCAGCCAAGATCGAGCTCCCGGGGAGCTGTTTTTT. Amino acids: CASSQDRAPGELFF.

This chain connects TRBV5-1 to TRBJ2-7; D remains unclear. This CDR3 spans 14 amino acids. V lost 4 bases and J lost 2, with 13 bases in between. The germline V gene has CDR1 SGHRS and CDR2 YFSETQ. The CDR3 DNA follows: TGCGCCAGCAGCGGATCCGGCAGGACCTACGAGCAGTACTTC. Translating it yields CASSGSGRTYEQYF.

The count of this clonotype is one. The chain uses TRBV7-2 and TRBJ1-3, with D unresolved. This CDR3 has 16 residues. Trimming removed 0 bases from V and 2 bases from J, with 11 bases in between. The germline V gene has CDR1 SGHTA and CDR2 FQGNSA. The CDR3 protein is CASSLAPPGAGNTIYF. The CDR3 DNA follows: TGTGCCAGCAGCTTAGCGCCCCCGGGAGCTGGAAACACCATATATTTT.

This clonotype was observed once. The rearrangement uses TRBV7-3 and TRBJ2-7, with 9 bases that match TRBD2. The CDR3 has 14 residues. J was trimmed by 4 bases and V by 3 bases; bases with no gene match: 4. Germline-derived CDR1 and CDR2 are SGHTA and FQGTGA. This chain's CDR3 is CASSLTSGAYEQYF. The CDR3 DNA sequence: TGTGCCAGCAGCTTGACTAGCGGAGCTTACGAGCAGTACTTC. The full variable domain, rest sourced from reference TRBV7-3 and TRBJ2-7, is GAGVSQTPSNKVTEKGKYVELRCDPISGHTALYWYRQSLGQGPEFLIYFQGTGAADDSGLPNDRFFAVRPEGSVSTLKIQRTERGDSAVYLCASSLTSGAYEQYFGPGTRLTVT.

The chain carries TRBV5-1 and TRBJ2-1, with a weak D call TRBD2 (6 bases). The V gene's germline CDR1 is SGHRS and CDR2 YFSETQ. Trimming removed 7 bases at V and 10 bases at J, with 24 bases between. The CDR3 loop spans 15 amino acids. The CDR3 DNA follows: TGCGCCAGCGCGTCCGCGGGGCCCTCCTTAGAAGAGCAGTTCTTC. Its protein product is CASASAGPSLEEQFF.

The V gene is TRBV6-1, the J gene TRBJ1-1, with 8 nucleotides matching TRBD1. CDR1 is MNHNS, CDR2 SASEGT, per germline. The V segment lost 6 bases and the J segment 1 base; nucleotides outside the gene matches: 7. The CDR3 has 15 residues. CDR3 coding DNA: TGTGCCAGCAGCACCTACGACAGGGGGAACACTGAAGCTTTCTTT. This translates into CASSTYDRGNTEAFF.

The V gene is TRBV10-3, the J gene TRBJ2-3; D is perhaps TRBD2 (5 bases). V was trimmed by 0 bases and J by 0 bases, leaving 10 bases between them. Germline V gene sequence: CDR1 ENHRY, CDR2 SYGVKD. The CDR3 is 16 residues long. CDR3 in DNA: TGTGCCATCAGTGAGTCGTTACCGGGGAGCACAGATACGCAGTATTTT. This codes for CAISESLPGSTDTQYF.

The genes are TRBV6-2 or TRBV6-3 and TRBJ1-1; D uncertain. With 8 bases removed from V and 5 bases from J, the gap between germline ends came to 15 bases. There are 13 residues in the CDR3. Germline lookup yields CDR1 MNHEY and CDR2 SVGEGT. The CDR3 DNA sequence: TGTGCCAGCCTGCGGGAGGTTAGGACTGAAGCTTTCTTT. Translating it yields CASLREVRTEAFF.

CDR3 sequence (DNA): TGTGCCAGCAGTCTCTACCCCGGGACAGGGGACACTGAAGCTTTCTTT. This gives the protein CASSLYPGTGDTEAFF. This chain uses TRBV27 with TRBJ1-1; 10 nucleotides match TRBD1. Looked up from germline, CDR1 is MNHEY and CDR2 is SMNVEV (reference sequence). V shed 5 bases and J 3 bases; nucleotides not matched to a gene: 9. The CDR3 runs to 16 residues.

The gene calls are TRBV7-2 and TRBJ1-6; tentatively, D is TRBD1 (6 bases). This CDR3 region has 15 residues. Per the germline V gene, CDR1 is SGHTA and CDR2 is FQGNSA. Trimming took 1 base from V and 6 from J, leaving 10 bases between them. The CDR3 DNA follows: TGTGCCAGCAGCTTAGGGTCAGGGGTTAATTCACCCCTCCACTTT. This sequence encodes CASSLGSGVNSPLHF.

The rearrangement uses TRBV7-9 and TRBJ2-7; TRBD1 or TRBD2 may be the D gene (5 bases each). Per germline, CDR1 SEHNR and CDR2 FQNEAQ (reference sequence). CDR3 length: 13 amino acids. Deletions cut 4 bases from V and 1 base from J, with 8 bases between. CDR3: CASSWGSSYEQYF. CDR3 nucleotide sequence: TGTGCCAGCAGCTGGGGGTCTTCCTACGAGCAGTACTTC.

The rearrangement joins TRBV9 to TRBJ2-5, with 9 bases lining up with TRBD2. Losses at the gene ends were 4 bases for V and 2 bases for J; bases not matched to a gene: 6. Looked up from germline, CDR1 is SGDLS and CDR2 is YYNGEE. The CDR3 sequence is 15 residues long. The chain's CDR3 is CASSTERGAQETQYF. CDR3 nucleotides: TGTGCCAGCAGCACAGAGCGGGGGGCGCAAGAGACCCAGTACTTC.

J is TRBJ1-1 and V is TRBV4-2; D is possibly TRBD1 (6 bases). Germline loops: CDR1 LGHNA, CDR2 YNFKEQ. This CDR3 is built from 15 residues. Trimming shortened V by 1 base and J by 4 bases, and 13 bases separated the two germline ends. The DNA of the CDR3 is TGTGCCAGCAGCCAAGCACAAGGGGGAGGCACTGAAGCTTTCTTT. It translates to CASSQAQGGGTEAFF.

This rearrangement joins TRBV28 to TRBJ2-3; 8 bases agree with TRBD1. This CDR3 contains 14 residues. CDR1 is MDHEN and CDR2 is SYDVKM in the germline V gene. V lost 6 bases to trimming and J lost 2 bases; unmatched junction nucleotides: 4. CDR3 sequence reads: CASSLGQDTDTQYF. For the CDR3, the DNA is TGTGCCAGCAGCCTGGGACAGGACACAGATACGCAGTATTTT.

The rearrangement links TRBV5-1 to TRBJ2-7; tentatively, D is TRBD1 or TRBD2 (5 bases each). Trimming removed 1 base at V and 0 bases at J, with 11 bases between. Germline values: CDR1 SGHRS, CDR2 YFSETQ. This CDR3 has 15 residues. The CDR3 DNA reads as TGCGCCAGCAGCTTGCTGAGGGGCCACTCCTACGAGCAGTACTTC. It encodes CASSLLRGHSYEQYF.

This chain connects TRBV3-1 to TRBJ2-1, with D possibly TRBD1 on 6 matching bases. Germline V gene sequence: CDR1 LGHDT, CDR2 YNNKEL (reference sequence). This CDR3 spans 15 amino acids. V was cut by 0 bases and J by 5 bases, with 11 bases left in between. CDR3 sequence reads: CASSQEGAGNNEQFF. CDR3 nucleotides: TGTGCCAGCAGCCAAGAGGGGGCAGGGAACAATGAGCAGTTCTTC.

V is TRBV28 and J is TRBJ2-7, with D perhaps matching TRBD2 (5 bases). This CDR3 contains 11 residues. Germline CDR1 and CDR2: MDHEN and SYDVKM. Trimming left V 8 bases short and J 4 bases short, with 9 bases between. CDR3 DNA sequence: TGTGCCAGCGGAGGCAAATACGAGCAGTACTTC. This gives the protein CASGGKYEQYF.

The chain carries TRBV7-9 and TRBJ2-7; D is perhaps TRBD2 (6 bases). The CDR3 covers 14 residues. Trimming left V 0 bases short and J 6 bases short, with 12 bases between. Germline CDR1 and CDR2: SEHNR and FQNEAQ (reference sequence). CDR3 nucleotides: TGTGCCAGCAGCTTAGCCAGCTCCGGGGGCGAGCAGTACTTC. Its protein product is CASSLASSGGEQYF.

CDR3 sequence (DNA): TGTGCCAGCAGTAACGAAGACGGCCACGAAGGGAATGAGCAGTTCTTC. This sequence encodes CASSNEDGHEGNEQFF. V is TRBV28 and J is TRBJ2-1; D is unclear. The CDR3 is 16 residues long. CDR1 and CDR2 (germline): MDHEN, SYDVKM. Trimming removed 5 bases from V and 7 bases from J, with 21 bases in between.

V and J are TRBV7-2 and TRBJ2-7, with TRBD2 matching over 14 bases. The junction had 3 bases not matched to a gene; V was cut back by 4 bases and J by 4 bases. The CDR3 runs to 15 residues. Per germline, CDR1 SGHTA and CDR2 FQGNSA. CDR3 in DNA: TGTGCCAGCAGCTCGTGGACTAGCGGGAGGTACGAGCAGTACTTC. Encoded protein: CASSSWTSGRYEQYF.

V usage is TRBV20-1 and J usage is TRBJ1-6; no clear D. Germline CDR1 DFQATT, CDR2 SNEGSKA (reference sequence). The V gene lost 3 bases and the J gene lost 0 bases, with 6 bases spanning the gap. The CDR3 has 14 residues. The chain's CDR3 is CSARQSSYNSPLHF. Here the CDR3 DNA reads TGCAGTGCTAGGCAAAGCTCCTATAATTCACCCCTCCACTTT.

The chain links TRBV7-9 to TRBJ1-6, with unresolved D. Germline CDR1 SEHNR, CDR2 FQNEAQ (reference sequence). The CDR3 consists of 14 residues. Deletions cut 4 bases from V and 8 bases from J, with 12 bases between. As DNA, the CDR3 is TGTGCCAGCAGCTCCTCGACTCAACATTCACCCCTCCACTTT. Translated: CASSSSTQHSPLHF.

The chain joins TRBV28 to TRBJ1-4; D is undetermined. The CDR3 runs 17 residues. Trimming cost V 3 bases and J 4 bases, with 18 bases left between them. Germline-derived CDR1 and CDR2 are MDHEN and SYDVKM. The CDR3 region has the DNA TGTGCCAGCAGTTTGCCATTAAGGGCAGCTTATAATGAAAAACTGTTTTTT. It translates to CASSLPLRAAYNEKLFF.

The chain carries TRBV5-6 and TRBJ1-2, with a tentative D call TRBD1 (5 bases). Germline V lookup: CDR1 SGHDT, CDR2 YYEEEE. The CDR3 totals 14 residues. The ends were cut back, 1 base at V and 0 bases at J, with 7 bases in the middle. The CDR3 region has the DNA TGTGCCAGCAGCTTGAAAGGGGCTAACTATGGCTACACCTTC. It yields the protein CASSLKGANYGYTF.

This chain uses TRBV6-5 with TRBJ1-4, with 10 bases that match TRBD1. In germline, CDR1 is MNHEY, CDR2 SVGAGI. The CDR3 loop spans 15 amino acids. V lost 5 bases, J lost 8 bases, and 8 bases stayed unmatched. CDR3 DNA sequence: TGTGCCAGCAGTATCCTGACAGGGGGCACCGAAAAACTGTTTTTT. It translates to CASSILTGGTEKLFF.

This rearrangement joins TRBV7-9 to TRBJ1-1, with 8 nucleotides matching TRBD1. This CDR3 is 12 amino acids long. Germline V lookup: CDR1 SEHNR, CDR2 FQNEAQ (reference sequence). V dropped 5 bases and J dropped 8; count of bases not matched to a gene: 4. The CDR3 region has the DNA TGTGCCAGCAGCCCCGGACAGGGCGAAGCTTTCTTT. Translating gives CASSPGQGEAFF.

V usage is TRBV20-1 and J usage is TRBJ2-5; 12 bases are a match to TRBD2. The J segment lost 1 base and the V segment lost 0 bases, leaving 12 bases of the junction unmatched. The germline gives CDR1 DFQATT, CDR2 SNEGSKA (reference sequence). The CDR3 covers 19 residues. The CDR3 here is CSARDTGLAGGPGQETQYF. CDR3 DNA sequence: TGCAGTGCTAGAGATACGGGGCTAGCGGGGGGGCCGGGCCAAGAGACCCAGTACTTC.

The chain carries TRBV12-5 and TRBJ1-5, with 7 positions matching TRBD1. This CDR3 spans 15 amino acids. V lost 6 bases, J lost 4 bases, and 9 bases stayed unmatched. Germline-derived CDR1 and CDR2 are LGHNT and FRNRAP. This chain's CDR3 is CASGPGQAENQPQHF. CDR3 nucleotides: TGTGCTAGTGGCCCCGGACAGGCGGAGAATCAGCCCCAGCATTTT.

The chain is built from TRBV20-1 and TRBJ1-1, with a possible D match to TRBD1 (5 bases). Germline V gene sequence: CDR1 DFQATT, CDR2 SNEGSKA (reference sequence). V was shortened by 1 base and J by 0 bases, with 6 bases between the two germline ends. The CDR3 contains 13 residues. The CDR3 is CSARVGVNTEAFF. CDR3 DNA: TGCAGTGCTAGAGTGGGGGTGAACACTGAAGCTTTCTTT.

This clonotype appeared a few times. The chain recombines TRBV12-3 or TRBV12-4 with TRBJ2-5; 7 bases are shared with TRBD2. With 4 bases clipped from V and 4 bases from J, the junction kept 0 bases outside the gene matches. CDR3 length: 12 residues. CDR3 amino acids: CASSSSGETQYF. In DNA form, the CDR3 reads TGTGCCAGCAGTTCTAGCGGAGAGACCCAGTACTTC.

There are a few counts of this clonotype. The chain recombines TRBV7-9 with TRBJ1-2; D ambiguous. The CDR3 consists of 12 residues. The germline V and J ends were trimmed by 5 bases and 5 bases, with 9 bases remaining between them. CDR1 is SEHNR and CDR2 is FQNEAQ in the germline V gene (reference sequence). CDR3 nucleotide sequence: TGTGCCAGCAGCCCGACGGATTATGGCTACACCTTC. As protein: CASSPTDYGYTF.